What follows are 2 T cell receptor beta chains derived from one specimen sequenced in a study of cytomegalovirus exposure and HLA in healthy donors. It was with 60 Vbeta and 13 Jbeta primers that the PCR ran. Generated by immunoSEQ multiplex PCR, the TCRdb table keeps only in-frame clones and is missing some. The sample consists of approximately 120,000 clones, roughly 80% of them appearing once. The sequencing sample was made of PBMCs. These receptors all stem from a female donor in good health and CMV-seronegative.

This clone was seen only a few times. This chain joins TRBV19 and TRBJ2-2, with D possibly being TRBD2 (6 bases). Trimming took 4 bases from V and 0 from J, leaving 27 bases between them. The CDR3 totals 21 residues. Germline assignment: CDR1 LNHDA and CDR2 SQIVND (reference sequence). CDR3 sequence reads: CASSTLLGERARSSNTGELFF. Here the CDR3 DNA reads TGTGCCAGTAGTACCCTCCTTGGCGAGCGGGCGAGGAGCTCGAACACCGGGGAGCTGTTTTTT.

The J gene is TRBJ2-5, the V gene TRBV5-4; 7 bases agree with TRBD2. V shed 7 bases and J 4 bases; nucleotides not matched to a gene: 13. The germline gives CDR1 SGHNT, CDR2 YYREEE (reference sequence). This CDR3 spans 15 amino acids. The CDR3 loop is CASGELRGLRETQYF. CDR3 in DNA: TGTGCCAGCGGGGAACTGCGGGGACTAAGAGAGACCCAGTACTTC.